These T cell receptor beta chains were read from a single sample in a study of control samples from healthy donors and cancer patients. Measured with immunoSEQ multiplex PCR; TCRdb has only the in-frame clones, and not every one. The sample holds more than 100,000 clones, under 90% seen once. Sequenced: PBMCs. Source of these receptors: a man aged 50-60 years with head and neck cancer. CDR3s include the opening cysteine and the closing phenylalanine or tryptophan. A D gene is named only where the DNA matches it firmly. The size of a clone is reported for some rows only, either as once, few or many, or as a class for expanded clones.

clone size	D gene	V gene	J gene	CDR3 protein	CDR3 DNA
NA	NA	TRBV11-2	TRBJ2-2	CASNVGNTGELFF	TGTGCCAGCAATGTGGGAAACACCGGGGAGCTGTTTTTT
NA	NA	TRBV28	TRBJ1-5	CASNQQRQPQHF	TGTGCCAGCAACCAACAGAGACAGCCCCAGCATTTT
few	NA	TRBV7-9	TRBJ1-4	CASSPLGAVNEKLFF	TGTGCCAGCAGCCCCCTGGGGGCCGTTAATGAAAAACTGTTTTTT
few	NA	TRBV7-9	TRBJ2-1	CASMQSSYNEQFF	TGTGCCAGCATGCAGAGCTCCTACAATGAGCAGTTCTTC
NA	TRBD1	TRBV5-1	TRBJ2-5	CASSLWDRAETQYF	TGCGCCAGCAGCTTGTGGGACAGGGCAGAGACCCAGTACTTC
NA	NA	TRBV5-1	TRBJ1-2	CASSRDNYGYTF	TGCGCCAGCAGCCGGGACAACTATGGCTACACCTTC
NA	NA	TRBV9	TRBJ2-7	CASTRSVGTSYEQYF	TGTGCCAGCACACGCTCGGTGGGAACCTCCTACGAGCAGTACTTC
NA	NA	TRBV10-3	TRBJ2-1	CAISEYRDSNEQFF	TGTGCCATCAGTGAGTATCGGGATTCCAATGAGCAGTTCTTC
NA	NA	TRBV6-1	TRBJ2-7	CASSEAAGPGLYF	TGTGCCAGCAGTGAAGCTGCGGGACCTGGGCTGTACTTC
NA	NA	TRBV11-3	TRBJ2-2	CASSLKNTGELFF	TGTGCCAGCAGCTTAAAGAACACCGGGGAGCTGTTTTTT
NA	TRBD1	TRBV24-1	TRBJ2-2	CATKGATGLGELFF	TGTGCCACCAAGGGGGCAACCGGGCTCGGGGAGCTGTTTTTT
NA	TRBD1	TRBV6-5	TRBJ1-1	CASNMDRVQTEAFF	TGTGCCAGCAACATGGACAGGGTTCAAACTGAAGCTTTCTTT
NA	NA	TRBV9	TRBJ1-4	CASSGPPAGSLPTNEKLFF	TGTGCCAGCAGCGGACCCCCGGCAGGGTCTTTGCCCACTAATGAAAAACTGTTTTTT
NA	TRBD1	TRBV7-2	TRBJ2-5	CASSLIVGQGWETQYF	TGTGCCAGCAGCTTAATCGTGGGACAGGGATGGGAGACCCAGTACTTC
NA	TRBD1	TRBV3-1/TRBV3-2	TRBJ2-7	CASSHGTGFSEQYF	TGTGCCAGCAGCCACGGGACAGGCTTCTCCGAGCAGTACTTC
NA	NA	TRBV7-3	TRBJ2-2	CASSRTGNTGELFF	TGTGCCAGCAGCCGTACAGGGAACACCGGGGAGCTGTTTTTT
NA	NA	TRBV2	TRBJ1-6	CASRQEVVPLHF	TGTGCCAGTCGACAAGAGGTAGTACCCCTCCACTTT
NA	TRBD1	TRBV27	TRBJ2-7	CASSRTGGFYEQYF	TGTGCCAGCAGTAGGACAGGGGGATTCTACGAGCAGTACTTC
NA	TRBD2	TRBV10-2	TRBJ2-7	CASSNSGSRYEQYF	TGCGCCAGCAGTAATAGCGGGAGCAGATACGAGCAGTACTTC
NA	NA	TRBV6-2/TRBV6-3	TRBJ1-1	CASSYLTGNTEAFF	TGTGCCAGCAGTTATTTGACAGGAAACACTGAAGCTTTCTTT
NA	NA	TRBV9	TRBJ2-3	CASSTPGVDTQYF	TGTGCCAGCAGCACCCCGGGGGTAGATACGCAGTATTTT
NA	TRBD1	TRBV7-2	TRBJ1-1	CASSIQGAEAFF	TGTGCCAGCAGCATTCAGGGGGCTGAAGCTTTCTTT
NA	NA	TRBV6-1	TRBJ1-5	CASSEEHWGNQPQHF	TGTGCCAGCAGTGAAGAACACTGGGGCAATCAGCCCCAGCATTTT
NA	TRBD2	TRBV7-6	TRBJ2-3	CASSLNGAGGRTDTQYF	TGTGCCAGCAGCTTAAACGGAGCGGGGGGCCGCACAGATACGCAGTATTTT
NA	NA	TRBV5-1	TRBJ1-1	CASSLGREAFF	TGCGCCAGCAGCTTAGGCAGGGAAGCTTTCTTT
NA	NA	TRBV6-1	TRBJ1-5	CASSEGHPPQPQHF	TGTGCCAGCAGTGAAGGGCACCCCCCTCAGCCCCAGCATTTT
many	NA	TRBV19	TRBJ1-2	CASTPGSYGYTF	TGTGCCAGTACGCCAGGGTCCTATGGCTACACCTTC
NA	TRBD2	TRBV27	TRBJ2-7	CASSSGLAGGGKQYF	TGTGCCAGCAGTTCCGGACTAGCGGGAGGGGGGAAGCAGTACTTC
NA	NA	TRBV20-1	TRBJ2-7	CSASRDGEQYF	TGCAGTGCTAGCCGGGACGGGGAGCAGTACTTC
NA	NA	TRBV28	TRBJ1-4	CASSSWGTLFF	TGTGCCAGCAGTTCGTGGGGAACGCTGTTTTTT
NA	NA	TRBV6-6	TRBJ1-1	CASSGERNTEAFF	TGTGCCAGCAGTGGGGAGAGGAACACTGAAGCTTTCTTT
NA	TRBD2	TRBV4-1	TRBJ2-5	CASSQDGGGKETQYF	TGCGCCAGCAGCCAAGATGGGGGGGGGAAAGAGACCCAGTACTTC
NA	NA	TRBV29-1	TRBJ1-4	CSVAPGGLTNEKLFF	TGCAGCGTCGCCCCGGGAGGATTAACTAATGAAAAACTGTTTTTT
NA	TRBD1	TRBV5-1	TRBJ2-1	CASRPGQGSSYNEQFF	TGCGCCAGCAGGCCGGGACAGGGGAGCTCCTACAATGAGCAGTTCTTC
NA	NA	TRBV9	TRBJ1-3	CASSTQGLGSGNTIYF	TGTGCCAGCAGCACTCAGGGACTCGGCTCTGGAAACACCATATATTTT
NA	NA	TRBV4-1	TRBJ1-1	CASSAGHSMETEAFF	TGCGCCAGCAGCGCCGGTCACAGTATGGAGACTGAAGCTTTCTTT
NA	NA	TRBV6-5	TRBJ2-7	CASSSRLTSYEQYF	TGTGCCAGCAGTTCCAGACTCACTTCCTACGAGCAGTACTTC
once	TRBD1	TRBV11-2	TRBJ2-3	CASSRDRADTQYF	TGTGCCAGCAGCAGAGACAGGGCAGATACGCAGTATTTT
few	NA	TRBV19	TRBJ1-5	CASSQGLRPQHF	TGTGCCAGCTCGCAGGGCCTTAGGCCCCAGCATTTT
NA	NA	TRBV27	TRBJ2-7	CASSPDPDSYEQYF	TGTGCCAGCAGCCCCGACCCAGATTCCTACGAGCAGTACTTC
NA	NA	TRBV25-1	TRBJ2-5	CASSEGASAYQETQYF	TGTGCCAGCAGTGAAGGGGCTAGCGCCTACCAAGAGACCCAGTACTTC
NA	NA	TRBV6-2/TRBV6-3	TRBJ2-1	CASSQVEDEQFF	TGTGCCAGCAGTCAGGTGGAGGATGAGCAGTTCTTC
NA	NA	TRBV7-8	TRBJ1-6	CASSLNNRGALSSPLHF	TGTGCCAGCAGCTTAAATAATCGGGGGGCCCTTAGTTCACCCCTCCACTTT
NA	NA	TRBV10-2	TRBJ2-1	CASSESVRGGRNEQFF	TGCGCCAGCAGTGAGTCGGTGCGCGGGGGCCGCAATGAGCAGTTCTTC